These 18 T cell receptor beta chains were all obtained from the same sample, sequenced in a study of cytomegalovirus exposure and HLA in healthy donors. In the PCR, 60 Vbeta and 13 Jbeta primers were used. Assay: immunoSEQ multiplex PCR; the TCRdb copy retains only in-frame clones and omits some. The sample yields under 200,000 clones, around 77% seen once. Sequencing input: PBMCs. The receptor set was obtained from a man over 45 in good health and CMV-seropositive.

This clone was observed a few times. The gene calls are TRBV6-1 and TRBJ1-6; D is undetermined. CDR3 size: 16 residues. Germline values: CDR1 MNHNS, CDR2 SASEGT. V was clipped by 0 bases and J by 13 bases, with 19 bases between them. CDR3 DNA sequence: TGTGCCAGCAGTGAAGCATTCCGGGGAGCCCGGTCGCCCCTCCACTTT. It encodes CASSEAFRGARSPLHF.

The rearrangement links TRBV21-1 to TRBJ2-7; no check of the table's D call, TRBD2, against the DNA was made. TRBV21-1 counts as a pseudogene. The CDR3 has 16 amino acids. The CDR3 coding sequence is TGTGCCAGCAGCAAAGACAAGTGGGGGGAGCCCTACGAGCAGTACTTC. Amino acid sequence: CASSKDKWGEPYEQYF.

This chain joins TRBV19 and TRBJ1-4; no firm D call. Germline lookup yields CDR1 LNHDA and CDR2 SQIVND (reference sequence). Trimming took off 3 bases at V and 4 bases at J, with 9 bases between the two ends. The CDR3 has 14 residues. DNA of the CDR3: TGTGCCAGTAGTATGACTGGAGTTAATGAAAAACTGTTTTTT. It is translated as CASSMTGVNEKLFF.

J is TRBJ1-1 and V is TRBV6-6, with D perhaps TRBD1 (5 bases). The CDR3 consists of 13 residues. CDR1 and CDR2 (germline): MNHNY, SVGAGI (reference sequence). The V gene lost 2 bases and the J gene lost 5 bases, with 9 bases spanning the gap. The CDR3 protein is CASSYGAGTEAFF. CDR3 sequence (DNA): TGTGCCAGCAGTTACGGGGCGGGGACTGAAGCTTTCTTT.

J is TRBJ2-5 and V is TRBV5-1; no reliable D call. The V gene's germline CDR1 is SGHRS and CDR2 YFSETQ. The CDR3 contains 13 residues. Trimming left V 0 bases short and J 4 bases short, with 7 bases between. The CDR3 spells CASSLARRETQYF. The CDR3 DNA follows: TGCGCCAGCAGCTTGGCTAGAAGAGAGACCCAGTACTTC. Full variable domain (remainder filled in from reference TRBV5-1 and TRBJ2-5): KAGVTQTPRYLIKTRGQQVTLSCSPISGHRSVSWYQQTPGQGLQFLFEYFSETQRNKGNFPGRFSGRQFSNSRSEMNVSTLELGDSALYLCASSLARRETQYFGPGTRLLVL.

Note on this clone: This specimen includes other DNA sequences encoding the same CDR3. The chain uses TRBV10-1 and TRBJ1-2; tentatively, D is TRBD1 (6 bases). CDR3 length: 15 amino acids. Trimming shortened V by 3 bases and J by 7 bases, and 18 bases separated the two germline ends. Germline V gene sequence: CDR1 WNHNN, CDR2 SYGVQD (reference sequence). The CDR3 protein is CASSDPRGTRGGYTF. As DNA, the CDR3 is TGCGCCAGCAGTGACCCTAGAGGGACACGGGGTGGCTACACCTTC.

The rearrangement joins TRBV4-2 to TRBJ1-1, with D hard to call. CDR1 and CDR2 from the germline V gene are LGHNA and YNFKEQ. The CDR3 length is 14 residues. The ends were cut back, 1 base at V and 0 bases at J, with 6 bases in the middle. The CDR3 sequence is CASSQGHMNTEAFF. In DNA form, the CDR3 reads TGTGCCAGCAGCCAAGGTCACATGAACACTGAAGCTTTCTTT.

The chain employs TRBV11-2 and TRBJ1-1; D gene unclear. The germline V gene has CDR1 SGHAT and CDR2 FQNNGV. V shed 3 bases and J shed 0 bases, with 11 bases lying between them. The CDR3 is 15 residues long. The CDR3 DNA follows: TGTGCCAGCAGCTTGACCGACACCCTGAACACTGAAGCTTTCTTT. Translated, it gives CASSLTDTLNTEAFF.

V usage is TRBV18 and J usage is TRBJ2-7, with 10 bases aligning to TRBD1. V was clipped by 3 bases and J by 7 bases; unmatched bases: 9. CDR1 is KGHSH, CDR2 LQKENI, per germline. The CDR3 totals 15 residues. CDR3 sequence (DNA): TGTGCCAGCTCACCCCCCGGGACAGGGGCTTCAGAGCAGTACTTC. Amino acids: CASSPPGTGASEQYF.

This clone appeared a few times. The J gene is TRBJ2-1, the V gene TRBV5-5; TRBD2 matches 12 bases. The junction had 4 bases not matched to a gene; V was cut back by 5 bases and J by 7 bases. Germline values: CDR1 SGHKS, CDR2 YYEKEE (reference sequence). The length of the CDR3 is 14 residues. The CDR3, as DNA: TGTGCCAGCAGTTCTACTAGCGGGGGGAATGAGCAGTTCTTC. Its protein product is CASSSTSGGNEQFF.

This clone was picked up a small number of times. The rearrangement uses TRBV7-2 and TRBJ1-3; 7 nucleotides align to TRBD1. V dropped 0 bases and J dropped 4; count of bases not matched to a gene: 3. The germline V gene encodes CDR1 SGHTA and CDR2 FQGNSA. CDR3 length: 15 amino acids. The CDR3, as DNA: TGTGCCAGCAGCTTAGCAACAGGGGTAGGAAACACCATATATTTT. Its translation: CASSLATGVGNTIYF.

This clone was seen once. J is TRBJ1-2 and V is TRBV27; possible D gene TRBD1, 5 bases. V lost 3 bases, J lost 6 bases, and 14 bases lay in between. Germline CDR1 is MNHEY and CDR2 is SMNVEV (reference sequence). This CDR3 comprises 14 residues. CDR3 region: CASSFIGGEDGYTF. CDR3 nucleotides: TGTGCCAGCAGTTTTATCGGGGGGGAGGATGGCTACACCTTC.

This CDR3 is CASSSGTGRTNEKLFF. The CDR3 bases are TGTGCCAGCAGCTCCGGGACAGGGAGGACTAATGAAAAACTGTTTTTT. The J gene is TRBJ1-4, the V gene TRBV7-9; TRBD1 matches 9 bases. Germline trimming cut 4 bases from V and 2 bases from J; bases unmatched to any gene: 5. The CDR3 has 16 amino acids. The germline V gene has CDR1 SEHNR and CDR2 FQNEAQ (reference sequence). The full variable domain, its missing parts supplied by reference TRBV7-9 and TRBJ1-4, is DTGVSQNPRHKITKRGQNVTFRCDPISEHNRLYWYRQTLGQGPEFLTYFQNEAQLEKSRLLSDRFSAERPKGSFSTLEIQRTEQGDSAMYLCASSSGTGRTNEKLFFGSGTQLSVL.

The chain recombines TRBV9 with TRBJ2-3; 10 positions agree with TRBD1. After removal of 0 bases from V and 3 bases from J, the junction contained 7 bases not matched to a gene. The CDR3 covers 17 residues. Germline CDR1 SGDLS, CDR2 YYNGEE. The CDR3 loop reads CASSVGGTGVLTDTQYF. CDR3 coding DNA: TGTGCCAGCAGCGTAGGGGGGACAGGGGTGCTGACAGATACGCAGTATTTT.

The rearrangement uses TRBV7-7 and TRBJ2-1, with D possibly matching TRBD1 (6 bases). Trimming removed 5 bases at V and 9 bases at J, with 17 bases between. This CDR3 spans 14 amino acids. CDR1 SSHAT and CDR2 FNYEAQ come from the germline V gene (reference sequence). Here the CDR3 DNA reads TGTGCCAGCAGCCCAGGGACAACCGGTGGTGAGCAGTTCTTC. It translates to CASSPGTTGGEQFF.

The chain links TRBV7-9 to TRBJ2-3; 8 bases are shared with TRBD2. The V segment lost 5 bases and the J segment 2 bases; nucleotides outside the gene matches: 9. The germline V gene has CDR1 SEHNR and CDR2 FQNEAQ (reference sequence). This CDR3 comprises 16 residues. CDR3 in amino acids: CASSVSGTAPTDTQYF. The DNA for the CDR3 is TGTGCCAGCAGCGTTAGCGGGACCGCCCCCACAGATACGCAGTATTTT.

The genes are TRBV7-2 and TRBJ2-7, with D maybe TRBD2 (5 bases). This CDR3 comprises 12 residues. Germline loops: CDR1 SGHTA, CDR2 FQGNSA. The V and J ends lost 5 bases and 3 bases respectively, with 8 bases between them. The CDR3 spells CASSRAGYEQYF. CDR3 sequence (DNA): TGTGCCAGCAGCCGCGCGGGCTACGAGCAGTACTTC.

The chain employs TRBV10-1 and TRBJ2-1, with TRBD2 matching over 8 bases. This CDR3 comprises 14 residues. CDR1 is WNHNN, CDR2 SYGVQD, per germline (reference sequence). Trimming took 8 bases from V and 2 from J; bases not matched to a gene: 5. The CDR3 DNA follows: TGCGCCAGCCTAGGGCGGGGGGCCTACAATGAGCAGTTCTTC. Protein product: CASLGRGAYNEQFF.